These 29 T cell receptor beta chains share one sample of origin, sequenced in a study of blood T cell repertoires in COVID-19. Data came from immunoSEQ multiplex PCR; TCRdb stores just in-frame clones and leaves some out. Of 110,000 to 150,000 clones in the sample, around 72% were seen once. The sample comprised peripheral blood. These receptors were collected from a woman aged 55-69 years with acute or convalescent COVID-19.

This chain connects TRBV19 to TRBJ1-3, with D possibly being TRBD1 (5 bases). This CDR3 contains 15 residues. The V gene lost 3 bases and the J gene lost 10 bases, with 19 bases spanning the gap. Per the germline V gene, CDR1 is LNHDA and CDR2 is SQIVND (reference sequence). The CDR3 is CASSIGDRPGRTIYF. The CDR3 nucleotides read TGTGCCAGTAGTATCGGGGACCGCCCTGGGAGGACCATATATTTT.

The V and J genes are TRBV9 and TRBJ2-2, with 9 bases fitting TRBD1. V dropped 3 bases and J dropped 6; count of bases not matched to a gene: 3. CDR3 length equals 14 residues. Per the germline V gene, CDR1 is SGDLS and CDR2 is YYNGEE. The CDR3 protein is CASSARQGAGELFF. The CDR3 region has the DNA TGTGCCAGCAGCGCGAGACAGGGGGCCGGGGAGCTGTTTTTT.

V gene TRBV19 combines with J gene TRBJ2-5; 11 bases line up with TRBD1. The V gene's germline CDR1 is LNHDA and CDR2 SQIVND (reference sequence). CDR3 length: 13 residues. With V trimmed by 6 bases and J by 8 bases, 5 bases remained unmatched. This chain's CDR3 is CASSLGTGGTQYF. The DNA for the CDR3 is TGTGCCAGTAGCCTCGGGACAGGGGGTACCCAGTACTTC.

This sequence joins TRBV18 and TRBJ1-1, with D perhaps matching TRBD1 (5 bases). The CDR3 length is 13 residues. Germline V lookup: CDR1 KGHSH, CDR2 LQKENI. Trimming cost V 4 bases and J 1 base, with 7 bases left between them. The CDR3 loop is CASSRGGNTEAFF. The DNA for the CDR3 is TGTGCCAGCTCACGGGGGGGGAACACTGAAGCTTTCTTT.

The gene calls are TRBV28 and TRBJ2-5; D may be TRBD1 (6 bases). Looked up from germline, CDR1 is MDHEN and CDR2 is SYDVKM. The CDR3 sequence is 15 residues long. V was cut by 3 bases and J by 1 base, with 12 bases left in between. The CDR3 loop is CASSFPGAVQETQYF. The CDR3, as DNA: TGTGCCAGCAGTTTTCCAGGGGCCGTCCAAGAGACCCAGTACTTC.

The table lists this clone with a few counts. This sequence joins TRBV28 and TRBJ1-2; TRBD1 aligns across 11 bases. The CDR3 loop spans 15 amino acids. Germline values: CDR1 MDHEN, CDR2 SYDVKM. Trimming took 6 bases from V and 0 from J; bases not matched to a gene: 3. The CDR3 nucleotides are TGTGCCAGCAGCCGGACAGGGGGCCCTAACTATGGCTACACCTTC. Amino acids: CASSRTGGPNYGYTF.

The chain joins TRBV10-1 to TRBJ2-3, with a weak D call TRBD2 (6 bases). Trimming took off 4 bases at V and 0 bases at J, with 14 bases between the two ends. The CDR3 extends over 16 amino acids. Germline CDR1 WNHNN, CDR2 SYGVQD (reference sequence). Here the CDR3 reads CASSAEVGGSTDTQYF. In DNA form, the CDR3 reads TGCGCCAGCAGTGCCGAGGTCGGAGGGAGCACAGATACGCAGTATTTT.

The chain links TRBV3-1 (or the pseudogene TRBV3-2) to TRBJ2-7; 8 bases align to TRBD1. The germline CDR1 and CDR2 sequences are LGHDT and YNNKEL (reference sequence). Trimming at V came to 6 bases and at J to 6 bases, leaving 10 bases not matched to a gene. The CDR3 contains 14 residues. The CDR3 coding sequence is TGTGCCAGCAGGACTCAGGGGGCGCCTTCCGAGCAGTACTTC. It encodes CASRTQGAPSEQYF.

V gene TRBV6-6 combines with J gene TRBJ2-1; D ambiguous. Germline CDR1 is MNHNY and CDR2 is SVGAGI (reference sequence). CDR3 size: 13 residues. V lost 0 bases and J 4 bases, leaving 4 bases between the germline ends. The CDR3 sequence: CASSYSGYNEQFF. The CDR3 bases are TGTGCCAGCAGTTACTCCGGGTACAATGAGCAGTTCTTC.

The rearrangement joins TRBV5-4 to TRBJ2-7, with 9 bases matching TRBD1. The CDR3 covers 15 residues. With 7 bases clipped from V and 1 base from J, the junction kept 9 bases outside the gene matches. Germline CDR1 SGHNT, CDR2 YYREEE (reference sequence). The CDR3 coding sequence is TGTGCCAGCGGCACCCGGGACAGGGCTTCCTACGAGCAGTACTTC. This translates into CASGTRDRASYEQYF.

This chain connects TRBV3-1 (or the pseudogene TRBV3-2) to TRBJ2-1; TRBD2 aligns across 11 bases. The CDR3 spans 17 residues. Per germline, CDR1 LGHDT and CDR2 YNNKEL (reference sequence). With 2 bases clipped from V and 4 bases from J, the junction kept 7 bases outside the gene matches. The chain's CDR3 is CASSQFSGRAVYNEQFF. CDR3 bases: TGTGCCAGCAGCCAATTTAGCGGGAGGGCCGTTTACAATGAGCAGTTCTTC.

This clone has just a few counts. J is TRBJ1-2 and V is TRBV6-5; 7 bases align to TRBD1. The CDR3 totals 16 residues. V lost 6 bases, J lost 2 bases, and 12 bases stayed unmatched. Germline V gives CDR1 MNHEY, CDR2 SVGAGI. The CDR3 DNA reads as TGTGCCAGCAGATACGTGTCGGACAGGAGGAACTATGGCTACACCTTC. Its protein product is CASRYVSDRRNYGYTF.

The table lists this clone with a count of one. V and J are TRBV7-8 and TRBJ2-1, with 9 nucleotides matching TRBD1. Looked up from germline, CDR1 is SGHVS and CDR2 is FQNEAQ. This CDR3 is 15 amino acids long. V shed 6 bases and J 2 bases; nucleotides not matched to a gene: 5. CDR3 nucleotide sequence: TGTGCCAGCAGATCCGGGACAGGGCCCTACAATGAGCAGTTCTTC. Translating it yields CASRSGTGPYNEQFF.

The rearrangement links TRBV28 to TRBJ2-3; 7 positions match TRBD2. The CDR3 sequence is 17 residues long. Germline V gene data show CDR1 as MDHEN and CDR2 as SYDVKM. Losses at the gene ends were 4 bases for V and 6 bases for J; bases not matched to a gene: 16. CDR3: CASSSPLGSGSGDTQYF. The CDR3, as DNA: TGTGCCAGCAGTTCCCCCCTTGGTAGCGGGTCGGGTGATACGCAGTATTTT.

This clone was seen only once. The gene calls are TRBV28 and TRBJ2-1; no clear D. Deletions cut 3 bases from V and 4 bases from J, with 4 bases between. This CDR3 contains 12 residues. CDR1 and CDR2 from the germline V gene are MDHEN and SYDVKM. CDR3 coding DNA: TGTGCCAGCAGTTTCCCGTACAATGAGCAGTTCTTC. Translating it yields CASSFPYNEQFF. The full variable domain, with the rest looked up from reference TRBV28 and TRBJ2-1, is DVKVTQSSRYLVKRTGEKVFLECVQDMDHENMFWYRQDPGLGLRLIYFSYDVKMKEKGDIPEGYSVSREKKERFSLILESASTNQTSMYLCASSFPYNEQFFGPGTRLTVL.

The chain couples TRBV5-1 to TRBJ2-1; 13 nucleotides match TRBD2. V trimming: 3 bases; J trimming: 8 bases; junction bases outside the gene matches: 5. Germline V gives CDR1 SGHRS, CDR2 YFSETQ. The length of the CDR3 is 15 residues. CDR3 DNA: TGCGCCAGCAGCTCACTAGCGGGAGGGTCTCATGAGCAGTTCTTC. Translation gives CASSSLAGGSHEQFF.

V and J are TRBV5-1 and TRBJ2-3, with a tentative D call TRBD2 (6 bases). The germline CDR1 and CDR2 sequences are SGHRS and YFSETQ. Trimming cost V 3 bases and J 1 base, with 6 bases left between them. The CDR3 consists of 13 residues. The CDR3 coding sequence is TGCGCCAGCAGCTGGGGGGGCACAGATACGCAGTATTTT. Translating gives CASSWGGTDTQYF.

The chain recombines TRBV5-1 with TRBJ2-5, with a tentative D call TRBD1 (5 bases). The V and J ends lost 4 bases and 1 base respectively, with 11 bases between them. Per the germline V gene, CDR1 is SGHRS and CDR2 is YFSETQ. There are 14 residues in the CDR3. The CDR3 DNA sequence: TGCGCCAGCAGCAAGGGGCCTGTCCAAGAGACCCAGTACTTC. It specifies CASSKGPVQETQYF.

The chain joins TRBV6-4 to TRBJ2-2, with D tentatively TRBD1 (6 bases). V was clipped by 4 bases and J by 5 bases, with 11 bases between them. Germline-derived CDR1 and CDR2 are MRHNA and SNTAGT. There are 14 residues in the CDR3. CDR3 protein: CASSAQGSTGELFF. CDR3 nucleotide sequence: TGTGCCAGCAGTGCACAGGGTTCGACCGGGGAGCTGTTTTTT.

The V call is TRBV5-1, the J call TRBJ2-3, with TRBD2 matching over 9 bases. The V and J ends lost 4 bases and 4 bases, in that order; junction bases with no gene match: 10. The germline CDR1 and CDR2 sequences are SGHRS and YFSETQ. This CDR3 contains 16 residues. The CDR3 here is CASSPFSGSNADTQYF. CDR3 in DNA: TGCGCCAGCAGCCCCTTTAGCGGGAGTAACGCAGATACGCAGTATTTT.

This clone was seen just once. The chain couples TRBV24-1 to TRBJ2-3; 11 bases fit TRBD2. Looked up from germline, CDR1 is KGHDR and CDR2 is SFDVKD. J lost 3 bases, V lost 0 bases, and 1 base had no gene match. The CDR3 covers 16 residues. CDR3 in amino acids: CATSDLLAGGTDTQYF. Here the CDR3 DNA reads TGTGCCACCAGTGATTTGCTAGCGGGAGGTACAGATACGCAGTATTTT.

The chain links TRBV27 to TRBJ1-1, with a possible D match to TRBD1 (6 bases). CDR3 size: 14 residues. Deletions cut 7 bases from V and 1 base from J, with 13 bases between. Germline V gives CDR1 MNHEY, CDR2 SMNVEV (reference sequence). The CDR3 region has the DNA TGTGCCAGCATACAGGGCTCCGGGAACACTGAAGCTTTCTTT. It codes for CASIQGSGNTEAFF.

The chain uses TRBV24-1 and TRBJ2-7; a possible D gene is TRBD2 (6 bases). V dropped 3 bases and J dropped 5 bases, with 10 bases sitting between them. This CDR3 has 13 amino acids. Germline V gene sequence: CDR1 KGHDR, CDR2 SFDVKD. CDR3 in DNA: TGTGCCACCAGTGATCCACTAGCAAACGAGCAGTACTTC. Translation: CATSDPLANEQYF.

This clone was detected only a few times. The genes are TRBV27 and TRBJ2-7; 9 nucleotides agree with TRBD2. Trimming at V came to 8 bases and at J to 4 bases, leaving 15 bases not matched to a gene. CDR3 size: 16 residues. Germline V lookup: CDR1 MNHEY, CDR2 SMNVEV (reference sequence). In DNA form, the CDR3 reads TGTGCCAGCCGAGACCAGGCTAGCGGGATTAATTACGAGCAGTACTTC. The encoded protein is CASRDQASGINYEQYF.

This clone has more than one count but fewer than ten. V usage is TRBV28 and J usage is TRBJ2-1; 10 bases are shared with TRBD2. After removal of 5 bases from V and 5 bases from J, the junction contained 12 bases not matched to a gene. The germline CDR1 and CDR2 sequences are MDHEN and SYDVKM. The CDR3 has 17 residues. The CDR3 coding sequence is TGTGCCAGCAGTCGGACTAGCGGTCTCAGATCCGACAATGAGCAGTTCTTC. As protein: CASSRTSGLRSDNEQFF.

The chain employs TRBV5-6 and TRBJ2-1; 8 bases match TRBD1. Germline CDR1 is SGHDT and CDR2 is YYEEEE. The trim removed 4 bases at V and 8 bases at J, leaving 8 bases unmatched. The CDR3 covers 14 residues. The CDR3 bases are TGTGCCAGCAGCCCCTATGACAGGGGCGATGAGCAGTTCTTC. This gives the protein CASSPYDRGDEQFF.

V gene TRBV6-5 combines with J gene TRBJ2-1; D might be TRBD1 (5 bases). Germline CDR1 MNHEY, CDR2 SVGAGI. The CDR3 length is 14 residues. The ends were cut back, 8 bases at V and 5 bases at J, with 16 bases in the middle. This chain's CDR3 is CASLSLTGDNEQFF. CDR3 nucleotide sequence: TGTGCCAGCTTATCCCTTACAGGAGACAATGAGCAGTTCTTC.

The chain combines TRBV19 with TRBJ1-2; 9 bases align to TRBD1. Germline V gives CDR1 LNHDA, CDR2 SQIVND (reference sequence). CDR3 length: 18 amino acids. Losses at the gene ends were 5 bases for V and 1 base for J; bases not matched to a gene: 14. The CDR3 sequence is CASSQRTGVVLGNYGYTF. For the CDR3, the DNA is TGTGCCAGTAGTCAACGGACAGGGGTTGTTCTTGGTAACTATGGCTACACCTTC.

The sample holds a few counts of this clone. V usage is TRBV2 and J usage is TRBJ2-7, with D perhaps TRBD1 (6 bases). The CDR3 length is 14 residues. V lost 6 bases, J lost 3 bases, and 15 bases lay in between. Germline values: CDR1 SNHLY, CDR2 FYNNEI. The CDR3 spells CASRNRDTLYEQYF. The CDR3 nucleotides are TGTGCCAGCAGGAACCGGGACACCCTCTACGAGCAGTACTTC.